Included here is one T cell receptor beta chain sequence, with context. Other DNA sequences in the sample encode the same CDR3. The data were obtained in a study of long-term antiretroviral therapy in people with HIV. Version v3.0 of the immunoSEQ assay ran at survey level. The assay was immunoSEQ multiplex PCR, and TCRdb's table has in-frame clones only and misses some. The sample records fewer than 10,000 clones, approximately 80% being singletons. The sample consisted of unsorted PBMCs, taken 0.1 years after starting antiretroviral therapy. This TCR was recovered from a man in his forties with HIV.

The DNA of the CDR3 is TGTGCCAGCAGCCTCGGTTTCTCTGGAAACACCATATATTTT. As protein: CASSLGFSGNTIYF. This chain links TRBV7-2 with TRBJ1-3; D gene uncertain. Germline assignment: CDR1 SGHTA and CDR2 FQGNSA. The CDR3 is 14 amino acids. The germline V and J ends were trimmed by 5 bases and 0 bases, with 8 bases remaining between them. The full variable domain, its missing parts supplied by reference TRBV7-2 and TRBJ1-3, is GAGVSQSPSNKVTEKGKDVELRCDPISGHTALYWYRQSLGQGLEFLIYFQGNSAPDKSGLPSDRFSAERTGGSVSTLTIQRTQQEDSAVYLCASSLGFSGNTIYFGEGSWLTVV.